A single sample is the source of the 21 T cell receptor beta chains below, sequenced in a study of T cell repertoires in cytomegalovirus infection. TCRdb re-derived calls from the reads in MiXCR, one entry per CDR3 protein. There are around 130,000 distinct CDR3 sequences in the sample; 20% to 30% occur only once, and roughly 35% lies in the top ten. For these TCRs, the target antigens are not known. The sample comprised PBMCs, sequenced either directly or after in vitro stimulation (not recorded which). The receptors derive from a human donor in good health (CMV status not recorded). Some clones in this sample may be carry-over from other donors' samples.

This clonotype was seen a handful of times. The genes are TRBV7-9 and TRBJ2-1; D remains unclear. The CDR3 runs 14 residues. CDR1 SEHNR and CDR2 FQNEAQ come from the germline V gene (reference sequence). Trimming took off 3 bases at V and 9 bases at J, with 15 bases between the two ends. For the CDR3, the DNA is TGTGCCAGCAGCTTGACCAGCCCCAGTGTTGAGCAGTTCTTC. Translating gives CASSLTSPSVEQFF.

This clonotype occurred a few times. The V and J genes are TRBV5-4 and TRBJ2-3; TRBD2 matches at 11 bases. J was trimmed by 6 bases and V by 8 bases; bases with no gene match: 20. The CDR3 is 18 amino acids. Germline V lookup: CDR1 SGHNT, CDR2 YYREEE (reference sequence). CDR3 loop: CASWIGGASGGTSDTQYF. In nucleotides, the CDR3 is TGTGCCAGTTGGATTGGGGGCGCTAGCGGGGGGACCTCGGATACGCAGTATTTT.

As for this clonotype: This sequence may be a read error, since a much larger clone differs from it by one base. The chain employs TRBV18 and TRBJ2-3; D possibly corresponds to TRBD2 (5 bases). V lost 6 bases and J 4 bases, leaving 14 bases between the germline ends. The germline V gene encodes CDR1 KGHSH and CDR2 LQKENI. This CDR3 region has 14 residues. The CDR3 nucleotides are TGTGCCAGCTCTCCAAGCGGAGGCGCAGATACGCAGTATTTT. Translation gives CASSPSGGADTQYF.

Ten or more counts support this clonotype. This rearrangement joins TRBV7-2 to TRBJ2-1; D not resolved. Between the trimmed V and J ends, which lost 3 bases and 4 bases, there was a span of 16 bases. This CDR3 has 16 residues. Per germline, CDR1 SGHTA and CDR2 FQGNSA. CDR3 sequence: CASSFRPASYYNEQFF. The CDR3 region has the DNA TGTGCCAGCAGCTTCCGACCCGCCTCGTATTACAATGAGCAGTTCTTC.

This clonotype was detected many times. V and J are TRBV27 and TRBJ1-2, with TRBD1 matching over 9 bases. This CDR3 comprises 15 residues. Germline CDR1 is MNHEY and CDR2 is SMNVEV (reference sequence). The V segment lost 3 bases and the J segment 1 base; nucleotides outside the gene matches: 3. The DNA for the CDR3 is TGTGCCAGCAGTTTCCTGGGACAGGGTAACTATGGCTACACCTTC. It codes for CASSFLGQGNYGYTF.

The chain is built from TRBV7-1 and TRBJ2-5, with 8 bases lining up with TRBD2. TRBV7-1 counts as an open reading frame of uncertain function. Unmatched junction bases numbered 11, after V lost 6 bases and J lost 2 bases. The CDR3 extends over 16 amino acids. The CDR3 reads CASRGGLVALQETQYF. CDR3 bases: TGTGCCAGCAGGGGGGGACTAGTTGCCTTACAAGAGACCCAGTACTTC.

Only a few counts were recorded for this clonotype. The rearrangement joins TRBV28 to TRBJ2-5; possible D gene TRBD1, 6 bases. Germline V gene sequence: CDR1 MDHEN, CDR2 SYDVKM. Between the trimmed V and J ends, which lost 4 bases and 5 bases, there was a span of 14 bases. This CDR3 has 14 amino acids. DNA for the CDR3: TGTGCCAGCAGTTCTGGCCAGGGGATGGAGACCCAGTACTTC. This codes for CASSSGQGMETQYF.

The chain couples TRBV30 to TRBJ2-1; no reliable D call. This CDR3 region has 14 residues. V lost 0 bases to trimming and J lost 4 bases, with 10 bases between them. Germline loops: CDR1 GTSNPN, CDR2 SVGIG (reference sequence). As DNA, the CDR3 is TGTGCCTGGAGTGTAACCGACCGATACAATGAGCAGTTCTTC. This encodes CAWSVTDRYNEQFF.

This clonotype was detected only a few times. The chain carries TRBV7-2 and TRBJ1-2, with TRBD1 as a possible D gene (5 bases). Trimming shortened V by 2 bases and J by 8 bases, and 12 bases separated the two germline ends. Per the germline V gene, CDR1 is SGHTA and CDR2 is FQGNSA. The CDR3 length is 13 residues. The CDR3 nucleotides read TGTGCCAGCAGCTTATGGGGGGACGACGGCTACACCTTC. Protein: CASSLWGDDGYTF.

V gene TRBV11-3 combines with J gene TRBJ2-5; D possibly corresponds to TRBD2 (6 bases). The CDR3 totals 12 residues. V shed 5 bases and J shed 5 bases, with 9 bases lying between them. Looked up from germline, CDR1 is SGHNT and CDR2 is YENEEA. CDR3 nucleotide sequence: TGTGCCAGCAGCGGGGGGTCCGAGACCCAGTACTTC. This gives the protein CASSGGSETQYF.

This chain connects TRBV28 to TRBJ2-7, with 8 bases fitting TRBD1. This CDR3 is built from 15 residues. Germline assignment: CDR1 MDHEN and CDR2 SYDVKM. J gave up 5 bases and V 4 bases, and 10 bases lay outside the gene matches. In DNA form, the CDR3 reads TGTGCCAGCAGTTCCCCCCGACAGGGGATTAACGAGCAGTACGTC. As protein: CASSSPRQGINEQYV.

Only a few counts were recorded for this clonotype. V is TRBV7-2 and J is TRBJ2-2, with 8 bases lining up with TRBD1. With V trimmed by 1 base and J by 5 bases, 3 bases remained unmatched. The CDR3 length is 15 residues. Germline lookup yields CDR1 SGHTA and CDR2 FQGNSA. CDR3: CASSLGQGWTGELFF. CDR3 coding DNA: TGTGCCAGCAGCTTAGGACAGGGGTGGACCGGGGAGCTGTTTTTT.

The genes are TRBV19 and TRBJ2-1; D call uncertain. V lost 3 bases and J lost 6, with 18 bases in between. There are 16 residues in the CDR3. Germline V gene lookup returns CDR1 LNHDA and CDR2 SQIVND (reference sequence). For the CDR3, the DNA is TGTGCCAGTAGTATCATAGCCTCACCCCTGGGCAATGAGCAGTTCTTC. Protein sequence: CASSIIASPLGNEQFF.

The V and J genes are TRBV4-1 and TRBJ1-2; the D is unclear. Deletions cut 0 bases from V and 3 bases from J, with 2 bases between. CDR3 length equals 12 residues. Germline CDR1 and CDR2: MGHRA and YSYEKL. The CDR3 DNA is TGCGCCAGCAGCCAAGAGGACTATGGCTACACCTTC. Residues: CASSQEDYGYTF.

V usage is TRBV27 and J usage is TRBJ2-2; tentatively, D is TRBD1 (6 bases). V dropped 3 bases and J dropped 2 bases, with 13 bases sitting between them. The germline CDR1 and CDR2 sequences are MNHEY and SMNVEV (reference sequence). This CDR3 has 16 amino acids. DNA of the CDR3: TGTGCCAGCAGTTTTATCGGACAGATAAACACCGGGGAGCTGTTTTTT. This sequence encodes CASSFIGQINTGELFF.

The V gene is TRBV4-3, the J gene TRBJ2-2; D tentatively reads TRBD1 or TRBD2 (5 bases each). Germline lookup yields CDR1 LGHNA and CDR2 YSLEER. The CDR3 is 15 amino acids. V dropped 4 bases and J dropped 0 bases, with 9 bases sitting between them. Here the CDR3 reads CASSLGTANTGELFF. The CDR3 coding sequence is TGCGCCAGCAGCCTTGGGACGGCGAACACCGGGGAGCTGTTTTTT.

The genes are TRBV19 and TRBJ1-3; D not certain. The germline V gene encodes CDR1 LNHDA and CDR2 SQIVND (reference sequence). The CDR3 spans 12 residues. The ends were cut back, 5 bases at V and 10 bases at J, with 12 bases in the middle. CDR3 coding DNA: TGTGCCAGTAGTGGAACGTTCAGAACCATATATTTT. This translates into CASSGTFRTIYF. The whole variable domain, remainder taken from reference TRBV19 and TRBJ1-3, is DGGITQSPKYLFRKEGQNVTLSCEQNLNHDAMYWYRQDPGQGLRLIYYSQIVNDFQKGDIAEGYSVSREKKESFPLTVTSAQKNPTAFYLCASSGTFRTIYFGEGSWLTVV.

This chain connects TRBV11-3 to TRBJ2-1, with D possibly TRBD1 on 5 matching bases. This CDR3 contains 12 residues. The germline CDR1 and CDR2 sequences are SGHNT and YENEEA. V was trimmed by 2 bases and J by 9 bases, leaving 8 bases between them. CDR3 in amino acids: CASSLRGGEQFF. CDR3 nucleotide sequence: TGTGCCAGCAGCTTAAGGGGTGGTGAGCAGTTCTTC. The whole variable domain, remainder taken from reference TRBV11-3 and TRBJ2-1, is EAGVVQSPRYKIIEKKQPVAFWCNPISGHNTLYWYLQNLGQGPELLIRYENEEAVDDSQLPKDRFSAERLKGVDSTLKIQPAELGDSAVYLCASSLRGGEQFFGPGTRLTVL.

This clonotype was seen a few times. The J gene is TRBJ1-5, the V gene TRBV12-3 or TRBV12-4, with D tentatively TRBD1 (5 bases). The V gene lost 6 bases and the J gene lost 0 bases, with 12 bases spanning the gap. The CDR3 covers 15 residues. The CDR3 sequence: CASSLGRYSNQPQHF. In nucleotides, the CDR3 is TGTGCCAGCAGCTTGGGACGTTATAGCAATCAGCCCCAGCATTTT.

This clonotype was detected only a few times. This chain connects TRBV11-3 to TRBJ2-1; perhaps TRBD2 as D (6 bases). The germline gives CDR1 SGHNT, CDR2 YENEEA. The CDR3 consists of 13 residues. V lost 8 bases, J lost 9 bases, and 17 bases lay in between. The chain's CDR3 is CASRGGNEAEQFF. The CDR3 DNA is TGTGCCAGCCGTGGCGGGAACGAGGCTGAGCAGTTCTTC.

The J gene is TRBJ1-1, the V gene TRBV28; TRBD1 might be the D (5 bases). Germline CDR1 is MDHEN and CDR2 is SYDVKM. The CDR3 runs to 11 residues. With 7 bases removed from V and 6 bases from J, the gap between germline ends came to 9 bases. The CDR3 DNA is TGTGCCAGCATTTGGGGGGCTGAAGCTTTCTTT. Its protein product is CASIWGAEAFF.